This T cell receptor (beta chain) was identified in a study of CD8 T cells in ankylosing spondylitis. TCRdb analysed the 5' RACE reads with MiXCR anew, one entry per CDR3 protein. This sample has some 700,000 distinct CDR3 sequences; under 20% occur once, and the top ten carry approximately 18%. CDR3 length equals 13 residues. Trimming shortened V by 7 bases and J by 8 bases, and 16 bases separated the two germline ends. There are a few counts of this clonotype. Its antigen remains unidentified. Findings and limits, study-wide: Existing reports had already noted some motif variants in reactive arthritis synovial fluid and blood. A motif of roughly 8 highly homologous TCR beta variants was seen as apparently characteristic of ankylosing spondylitis blood.

The sequence derives from a male donor with ankylosing spondylitis. The chain combines TRBV12-3 or TRBV12-4 with TRBJ2-3; D tentatively fits TRBD1 or TRBD2 (5 bases each). The material sequenced was blood, either unsorted or a sorted T cell fraction (not recorded which). The CDR3 region has the DNA TGTGCCAGCAAAGGGAGACAACAGGCTACGCAGTATTTT. Its protein product is CASKGRQQATQYF.